One and the same sample provided the 13 T cell receptor beta chains below, sequenced in a study of T cell responses to AZD1222 COVID-19 vaccine. Only in-frame clones appear in the TCRdb table, and some are missing; sequencing was by immunoSEQ multiplex PCR. The repertoire holds approximately 140,000 clones, with more than 85% as singletons. Material: peripheral blood, obtained 28 days after the second AZD1222 dose. These receptor sequences come from an adult who received the AZD1222 COVID-19 vaccine.

The DNA for the CDR3 is TGCAGCGTTGCCAGGGGGCTCCATCAGCCCCAGCATTTT. This gives the protein CSVARGLHQPQHF. V gene TRBV29-1 combines with J gene TRBJ1-5, with 8 bases that match TRBD1. There are 13 residues in the CDR3. The junction had 4 bases not matched to a gene; V was cut back by 4 bases and J by 5 bases. CDR1 is SQVTM, CDR2 ANQGSEA, per germline.

V gene TRBV19 combines with J gene TRBJ1-1, with D possibly TRBD1 on 6 matching bases. This CDR3 contains 14 residues. Germline V gene lookup returns CDR1 LNHDA and CDR2 SQIVND (reference sequence). Between the trimmed V and J ends, which lost 3 bases and 3 bases, there was a span of 11 bases. In DNA form, the CDR3 reads TGTGCCAGTAGTATTAACAGGGCGGACACTGAAGCTTTCTTT. Amino acid sequence: CASSINRADTEAFF.

The chain combines TRBV28 with TRBJ1-4; 10 nucleotides agree with TRBD1. Germline assignment: CDR1 MDHEN and CDR2 SYDVKM. Trimming took 6 bases from V and 6 from J; bases not matched to a gene: 7. The CDR3 is made up of 15 amino acids. This CDR3 is CASSQAGTGDEKLFF. The CDR3 DNA reads TGTGCCAGCAGCCAAGCCGGGACAGGGGATGAAAAACTGTTTTTT.

This clone was counted once. The chain combines TRBV3-1 (or the pseudogene TRBV3-2) with TRBJ1-3; D not resolved. CDR1 is LGHDT, CDR2 YNNKEL, per germline (reference sequence). CDR3 length: 15 amino acids. V gave up 2 bases and J gave up 4 bases, with 12 bases separating them. CDR3 DNA: TGTGCCAGCAGCCAACCGGGAGTTAGGGGAAACACCATATATTTT. It is translated as CASSQPGVRGNTIYF.

V gene TRBV7-3 combines with J gene TRBJ2-1; 9 nucleotides align to TRBD2. CDR1 SGHTA and CDR2 FQGTGA come from the germline V gene. V shed 0 bases and J 6 bases; nucleotides not matched to a gene: 3. There are 15 residues in the CDR3. The CDR3 nucleotides read TGTGCCAGCAGCTTAACTCCGGGACTAGCCAATGAGCAGTTCTTC. This gives the protein CASSLTPGLANEQFF.

V usage is TRBV2 and J usage is TRBJ2-1; D possibly corresponds to TRBD1 (6 bases). V lost 6 bases and J 3 bases, leaving 12 bases between the germline ends. CDR1 is SNHLY, CDR2 FYNNEI, per germline. CDR3 size: 14 residues. CDR3 coding DNA: TGTGCCAGCAGCCTCCGGGACAACTACAATGAGCAGTTCTTC. This gives the protein CASSLRDNYNEQFF.

The gene calls are TRBV2 and TRBJ2-3; D is uncertain. Germline V gene lookup returns CDR1 SNHLY and CDR2 FYNNEI. Between the trimmed V and J ends, which lost 2 bases and 2 bases, there was a span of 8 bases. This CDR3 region has 14 residues. Here the CDR3 DNA reads TGTGCCAGCAGTGAAAATCTTATCACAGATACGCAGTATTTT. Translated, it gives CASSENLITDTQYF.

The CDR3: CASSPSLVLNEQFF. The CDR3 DNA sequence: TGTGCCAGCAGCCCGTCACTAGTTCTCAATGAGCAGTTCTTC. The chain uses TRBV7-2 and TRBJ2-1; tentatively, D is TRBD2 (5 bases). The CDR3 runs to 14 residues. The germline CDR1 and CDR2 sequences are SGHTA and FQGNSA. The ends were cut back, 5 bases at V and 6 bases at J, with 14 bases in the middle.

This chain links TRBV7-8 with TRBJ2-2; D is unresolved. Germline V gives CDR1 SGHVS, CDR2 FQNEAQ. There are 16 residues in the CDR3. The V end lost 2 bases, the J end lost 0 bases, and 10 bases lay between the germline ends. CDR3 bases: TGTGCCAGCAGCTTATTTCTCTCCGCGAACACCGGGGAGCTGTTTTTT. Residues: CASSLFLSANTGELFF.

V is TRBV28 and J is TRBJ1-4; a weak D match, TRBD1 (5 bases). The CDR3 runs to 14 residues. V gave up 7 bases and J gave up 4 bases, with 13 bases separating them. Germline V CDR1 and CDR2: MDHEN, SYDVKM. CDR3 bases: TGTGCCAGCACCCCGGGACCGGTTAATGAAAAACTGTTTTTT. This sequence encodes CASTPGPVNEKLFF.

The rearrangement links TRBV4-2 to TRBJ2-5; D gene unclear. There are 15 residues in the CDR3. Germline V gene lookup returns CDR1 LGHNA and CDR2 YNFKEQ. V lost 4 bases and J lost 5, with 17 bases in between. CDR3 sequence (DNA): TGTGCCAGCAGCCCTAACGCAGGCCCTAGGGAGACCCAGTACTTC. It translates to CASSPNAGPRETQYF.

This chain connects TRBV10-3 to TRBJ1-1; TRBD1 is a possible D gene (5 bases). This CDR3 region has 15 residues. With 0 bases removed from V and 8 bases from J, the gap between germline ends came to 16 bases. CDR1 is ENHRY, CDR2 SYGVKD, per germline. CDR3 coding DNA: TGTGCCATCAGTGAGTCCCAGGGTCTTCTTGGAGAAGCTTTCTTT. This encodes CAISESQGLLGEAFF.

V gene TRBV30 combines with J gene TRBJ2-7; D is unresolved. In germline, CDR1 is GTSNPN, CDR2 SVGIG (reference sequence). The CDR3 length is 13 residues. Trimming took 3 bases from V and 3 from J, leaving 12 bases between them. CDR3 coding DNA: TGTGCCTGGAGCATCTCCCCCCTCTACGAGCAGTACGTC. As protein: CAWSISPLYEQYV.